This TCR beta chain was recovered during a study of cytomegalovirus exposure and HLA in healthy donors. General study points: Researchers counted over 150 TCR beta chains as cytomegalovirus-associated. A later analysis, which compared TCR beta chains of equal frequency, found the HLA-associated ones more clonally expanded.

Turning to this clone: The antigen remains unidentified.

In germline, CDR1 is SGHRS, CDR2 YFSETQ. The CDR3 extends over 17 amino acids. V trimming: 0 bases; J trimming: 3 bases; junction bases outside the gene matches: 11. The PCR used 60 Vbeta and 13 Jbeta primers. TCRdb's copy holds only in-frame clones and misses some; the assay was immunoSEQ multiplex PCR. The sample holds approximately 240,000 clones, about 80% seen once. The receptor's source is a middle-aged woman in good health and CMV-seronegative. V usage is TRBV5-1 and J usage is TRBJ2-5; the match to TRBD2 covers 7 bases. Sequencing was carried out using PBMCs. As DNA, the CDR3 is TGCGCCAGCAGCTTGGAGCCCCCAGCGGGGTGGAAAGAGACCCAGTACTTC. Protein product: CASSLEPPAGWKETQYF. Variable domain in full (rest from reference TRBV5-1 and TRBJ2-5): KAGVTQTPRYLIKTRGQQVTLSCSPISGHRSVSWYQQTPGQGLQFLFEYFSETQRNKGNFPGRFSGRQFSNSRSEMNVSTLELGDSALYLCASSLEPPAGWKETQYFGPGTRLLVL.